The 21 T cell receptor beta chains presented below share a single source sample, sequenced in a study of blood T cells in healthy people across ages. A second PCR of 7 to 11 cycles used a sample-barcoded 5' primer and a J-beta primer mix. TCRdb itself ran the 5' RACE reads through MiXCR, one entry per CDR3 protein. The sample carries 650,000 to 950,000 distinct CDR3 sequences, more than 40% recorded once. Sequences were obtained from blood. These receptor sequences come from a man aged 60 to 75 in good health.

The genes are TRBV6-2 or TRBV6-3 and TRBJ2-7; 8 bases agree with TRBD2. Per germline, CDR1 MNHEY and CDR2 SVGEGT. The CDR3 runs 15 residues. Trimming took 3 bases from V and 4 from J; bases not matched to a gene: 8. Written as DNA, the CDR3 is TGTGCCAGCAGTTATAGCGGGGCGGAACCGTACGAGCAGTACTTC. As protein: CASSYSGAEPYEQYF.

The J gene is TRBJ1-6, the V gene TRBV2; D gene unclear. CDR1 SNHLY and CDR2 FYNNEI come from the germline V gene. V lost 0 bases and J lost 9, with 9 bases in between. The CDR3 is made up of 14 amino acids. Here the CDR3 reads CASSEAVAFSPLHF. In DNA, the CDR3 is TGTGCCAGCAGTGAAGCGGTAGCTTTTTCACCCCTCCACTTT.

The J gene is TRBJ2-1, the V gene TRBV3-1; 7 bases line up with TRBD1. Germline values: CDR1 LGHDT, CDR2 YNNKEL (reference sequence). CDR3 length: 15 residues. V was clipped by 4 bases and J by 6 bases; unmatched bases: 9. CDR3 in DNA: TGTGCCAGCAGCCTCGACAGGGTGTTTGGCAATGAGCAGTTCTTC. As protein: CASSLDRVFGNEQFF.

This clonotype was found once. This CDR3 reads CASSQDMRDYGYTF. In DNA, the CDR3 is TGCGCCAGCAGCCAAGATATGCGGGACTATGGCTACACCTTC. The chain carries TRBV4-3 and TRBJ1-2; no definite D call. Trimming took off 0 bases at V and 3 bases at J, with 8 bases between the two ends. The CDR3 runs to 14 residues. Germline V gene sequence: CDR1 LGHNA, CDR2 YSLEER.

The chain joins TRBV29-1 to TRBJ1-2; possible D gene TRBD1, 6 bases. The CDR3 runs 16 residues. V gave up 5 bases and J gave up 3 bases, with 22 bases separating them. Germline assignment: CDR1 SQVTM and CDR2 ANQGSEA. CDR3 bases: TGCAGCGTTACCCGGGACACCGGAGCCCCATACTATGGCTACACCTTC. Protein sequence: CSVTRDTGAPYYGYTF.

This sequence joins TRBV20-1 and TRBJ2-7, with 10 nucleotides matching TRBD2. Trimming cost V 6 bases and J 3 bases; bases outside gene matches: 11. The CDR3 consists of 15 residues. Germline assignment: CDR1 DFQATT and CDR2 SNEGSKA (reference sequence). The CDR3 bases are TGCAGTGCAACAAGCGGGGGGGCCGAAGTCTACGAGCAGTACTTC. It translates to CSATSGGAEVYEQYF.

V usage is TRBV15 and J usage is TRBJ2-5; 8 bases are shared with TRBD1. CDR1 and CDR2 from the germline V gene are LNHNV and YYDKDF (reference sequence). Trimming took 4 bases from V and 1 from J; bases not matched to a gene: 8. CDR3 size: 16 residues. The CDR3 nucleotides are TGTGCCACCAGCACCTCCGACAGGGGAGGCCAAGAGACCCAGTACTTC. Amino acid sequence: CATSTSDRGGQETQYF.

CDR3 in DNA: TGTGCCAGCAGTCCTGGGGGGAGGGGGCGGGCAGATACGCAGTATTTT. Translation: CASSPGGRGRADTQYF. The chain carries TRBV6-5 and TRBJ2-3; D assignment may be TRBD1 or TRBD2 (7 bases each). This CDR3 comprises 16 residues. From germline, CDR1 is MNHEY and CDR2 SVGAGI. The V end lost 5 bases, the J end lost 4 bases, and 19 bases lay between the germline ends.

In this sample, this clonotype turned up a few times. This chain connects TRBV29-1 to TRBJ1-5, with D possibly matching TRBD1 (6 bases). The CDR3 is 13 residues long. Deletions cut 4 bases from V and 4 bases from J, with 11 bases between. Germline assignment: CDR1 SQVTM and CDR2 ANQGSEA. CDR3 sequence: CSVADSLNQPQHF. In nucleotides, the CDR3 is TGCAGCGTTGCGGACAGCCTGAATCAGCCCCAGCATTTT. Drawing the rest from reference TRBV29-1 and TRBJ1-5, the complete variable domain is SAVISQKPSRDICQRGTSLTIQCQVDSQVTMMFWYRQQPGQSLTLIATANQGSEATYESGFVIDKFPISRPNLTFSTLTVSNMSPEDSSIYLCSVADSLNQPQHFGDGTRLSIL.

This clonotype was counted only a few times. The J gene is TRBJ1-5, the V gene TRBV5-1; D unresolved. The CDR3 runs 13 residues. CDR1 is SGHRS and CDR2 is YFSETQ in the germline V gene. V lost 5 bases and J lost 0, with 6 bases in between. The CDR3 coding sequence is TGCGCCAGCAGTACGAGTAGCAATCAGCCCCAGCATTTT. This sequence encodes CASSTSSNQPQHF.

The chain has TRBV7-6 and TRBJ1-1; unclear D gene. The germline V gene has CDR1 SGHVS and CDR2 FNYEAQ. This CDR3 region has 14 residues. The V end lost 5 bases, the J end lost 5 bases, and 15 bases lay between the germline ends. The CDR3 region is CASSPQALGTEAFF. The CDR3 DNA is TGTGCCAGCAGCCCCCAGGCGCTCGGGACTGAAGCTTTCTTT.

This clonotype was detected once. This chain uses TRBV25-1 with TRBJ2-1; TRBD1 agrees at 7 bases. This CDR3 spans 13 amino acids. The germline V gene encodes CDR1 MGHDK and CDR2 SYGVNS. With 6 bases clipped from V and 6 bases from J, the junction kept 5 bases outside the gene matches. CDR3 sequence: CASRQGTSNEQFF. The DNA for the CDR3 is TGTGCCAGCAGACAGGGGACCTCCAATGAGCAGTTCTTC. Together with reference TRBV25-1 and TRBJ2-1, the CDR3 gives the full variable domain: EADIYQTPRYLVIGTGKKITLECSQTMGHDKMYWYQQDPGMELHLIHYSYGVNSTEKGDLSSESTVSRIRTEHFPLTLESARPSHTSQYLCASRQGTSNEQFFGPGTRLTVL.

The CDR3 region is CSAAPGGVHYGYTF. Here the CDR3 DNA reads TGCAGTGCCGCACCAGGAGGGGTCCATTATGGCTACACCTTC. The chain uses TRBV20-1 and TRBJ1-2; possible D gene TRBD1, 5 bases. The CDR3 consists of 14 residues. Trimming took 6 bases from V and 5 from J, leaving 19 bases between them. CDR1 is DFQATT, CDR2 SNEGSKA, per germline (reference sequence).

This clonotype was found a few times. The chain uses TRBV30 and TRBJ2-4; D tentatively reads TRBD1 or TRBD2 (5 bases each). The J call could be wrong; TRBJ2-7 is a better fit for the DNA end. The CDR3 covers 12 residues. Germline CDR1 is GTSNPN and CDR2 is SVGIG (reference sequence). The CDR3 reads CAWSLGAYEQYF. The CDR3 coding sequence is TGTGCCTGGAGCCTCGGGGCTTACGAGCAGTACTTC.

This clonotype occurred once. The rearrangement joins TRBV9 to TRBJ2-3; 8 bases map to TRBD2. With V trimmed by 3 bases and J by 5 bases, 8 bases remained unmatched. The CDR3 contains 15 residues. Germline V gene data show CDR1 as SGDLS and CDR2 as YYNGEE. The CDR3 is CASSGLAWVGDTQYF. Here the CDR3 DNA reads TGTGCCAGCAGCGGACTAGCGTGGGTGGGAGATACGCAGTATTTT.

This clonotype was seen a few times. V usage is TRBV12-3 or TRBV12-4 and J usage is TRBJ2-5; no reliable D call. V was clipped by 3 bases and J by 11 bases, with 16 bases between them. There are 13 residues in the CDR3. DNA for the CDR3: TGTGCCAGCAGTTTGTACAGCTCGGGTGAGCAGTACTTC. It encodes CASSLYSSGEQYF.

The chain recombines TRBV7-3 with TRBJ2-1; 11 bases match TRBD2. Germline loops: CDR1 SGHTA, CDR2 FQGTGA. With V trimmed by 5 bases and J by 10 bases, 13 bases remained unmatched. The CDR3 totals 16 residues. Here the CDR3 DNA reads TGTGCCAGCAGCCTGAGTAGCGGGGGGGCCTCGAAAGAGCAGTTCTTC. Translating gives CASSLSSGGASKEQFF. The full variable domain, in which reference TRBV7-3 and TRBJ2-1 provide the parts outside the CDR3, is GAGVSQTPSNKVTEKGKYVELRCDPISGHTALYWYRQSLGQGPEFLIYFQGTGAADDSGLPNDRFFAVRPEGSVSTLKIQRTERGDSAVYLCASSLSSGGASKEQFFGPGTRLTVL.

The chain couples TRBV6-2 or TRBV6-3 to TRBJ2-4; 7 nucleotides line up with TRBD2. J was trimmed by 0 bases and V by 6 bases; bases with no gene match: 5. The CDR3 has 15 amino acids. Germline V gives CDR1 MNHEY, CDR2 SVGEGT. The CDR3 spells CASSEERGAKNIQYF. CDR3 coding DNA: TGTGCCAGCAGCGAGGAGCGGGGAGCCAAAAACATTCAGTACTTC.

The DNA of the CDR3 is TGCGCCAGCAGCCAAGACAGGGGGCGCGGCTATGGCTACACCTTC. Its translation is CASSQDRGRGYGYTF. This chain uses TRBV4-3 with TRBJ1-2; 8 positions agree with TRBD1. The V segment lost 0 bases and the J segment 4 bases; nucleotides outside the gene matches: 4. Per germline, CDR1 LGHNA and CDR2 YSLEER. This CDR3 region has 15 residues.

J is TRBJ2-7 and V is TRBV18; TRBD1 aligns across 7 bases. The CDR3 runs 15 residues. V gave up 3 bases and J gave up 2 bases; unmatched junction bases: 7. Germline lookup yields CDR1 KGHSH and CDR2 LQKENI. The CDR3 is CASSPRQGPPYEQYF. The DNA of the CDR3 is TGTGCCAGCTCACCGAGACAGGGTCCCCCCTACGAGCAGTACTTC.

The chain has TRBV29-1 and TRBJ2-3, with 9 bases identical to TRBD1. There are 14 residues in the CDR3. Germline CDR1 reads SQVTM; CDR2 reads ANQGSEA. Unmatched junction bases numbered 4, after V lost 6 bases and J lost 0 bases. CDR3 amino acids: CSVQQGASTDTQYF. CDR3 coding DNA: TGCAGCGTCCAACAGGGGGCAAGCACAGATACGCAGTATTTT.